This TCR beta chain was obtained from a study of cytomegalovirus exposure and HLA in healthy donors (dated by TCRdb to 2017 to 2019). Regarding the complete study: An earlier analysis of several hundred of the donors reported about 250 Gb of sequence data and 117 million unique TCR beta sequences from 190 million or so T cells. Every repertoire in the discovery cohort had been generated on one and the same sequencing platform. A later genetic analysis used genome-wide SNP genotypes for about 65% of the 666 donors, treating that subset as a discovery cohort. In a later analysis, previously published TCR beta repertoires from some 640 donors were re-analyzed and high-resolution HLA genotyping was added so that TCR occurrence patterns could be studied. Alongside the repertoire data, information on donor age, sex, ethnicity and CMV serostatus was compiled. Both class I and class II loci were covered by HLA typing, at four-digit resolution. The T cell repertoires of 700 or so subjects were profiled by immunosequencing and related to cytomegalovirus serostatus. High-throughput TCR immunosequencing, statistical association of individual TCRs with disease status, and machine learning were combined to predict cytomegalovirus infection status. The study was designed to test whether signatures of past pathogen exposure could be identified by cataloging public T cell receptors. An early release covering over 500 HLA-typed donors comprised roughly 300 gigabases of sequencing data and around 80 million unique TCR sequences. An earlier analysis of more than 450 of the donors used high-throughput TCR beta sequencing to judge whether each TCR beta V gene segment behaved as functional or pseudogenic. The number of donors typed differed by locus, with roughly 620-630 for A, B, C, DRB1 and DQB1, more than 500 for DQA1, over 600 for DPA1, and around 460 for DPB1. The genetic ancestry cluster associated with self-reported Caucasian donors included 70% to 85% of the 398 genotyped donors. On average, roughly 240,000 unique TCR beta nucleotide sequences were sequenced per donor among fewer than 500 genotyped donors of the cohort, with about 17% of those sequences being non-productive. Several DR-DQ haplotypes were handled as single units for association and clustering because linkage in the cohort was strong. Along with the roughly 710-subject first cohort, a separate validation cohort of over a hundred different subjects was used. In the later analysis, no new phenotypic data were used to find candidate immune exposures; instead, reliance was placed on TCR beta sequences and their occurrence across donors.

Notes on this clone: Its cognate antigen has yet to be identified. Nothing much larger sits one base from this clone, and base qualities are not available.

The cohort was made up of several hundred healthy bone marrow donors. At the time of sampling, every cohort member was nominally healthy, though immune exposures that went unrecorded were likely present. The donor tested CMV seropositive, placing the donor among the 289 seropositive members of the cohort. Every donor gave a peripheral blood sample, and the peripheral blood mononuclear cells from that sample were used for TCR beta sequencing. Genomic DNA extraction from the blood cell samples was performed with the Qiagen DNeasy Blood Extraction Kit. The investigation overall reported the following: CMV serostatus was the only immune exposure information available for the cohort. In an earlier analysis of approximately 590 of the donors, most TCR beta V segments appeared in productive rearrangements about 87% or about 30% of the time, broadly matching IMGT annotations. Cytomegalovirus status was reported to be diagnosed by the classifier with high specificity and sensitivity in both the original and validation cohorts. Specific HLA alleles were associated with over 15,000 TCR beta sequences at a false discovery rate of 0.05 in a later analysis. In a later analysis, the rate of TCR association differed among HLA loci, with DRB1 alleles having the most associated TCRs and HLA-C alleles having the fewest. Because counts were too low, some 16 rarely observed V segments, including chromosome 9 orphons, were excluded from the earlier analysis of several hundred of the donors. Most TCR sequences were seen in very few donors, while some public TCRs were found in many individuals. A further reported finding was that TCR beta sequences accurately predicted the HLA-A and HLA-B alleles for most subjects in the first cohort. According to the authors, the approach could potentially be generalized to other disease states and immunological phenotypes. Linkage disequilibrium might explain the correlated functional status among segregating V segments, but an unknown experimental factor could not be ruled out. A later analysis found that HLA-associated TCR beta chains were more clonally expanded and had lower generation probabilities than equally common non-associated chains. In the study, 150 to 200 TCR beta chains were listed as associated with cytomegalovirus. In a later analysis, several top co-occurrence clusters were reported to appear linked to parvovirus B19, influenza, CMV and Epstein-Barr virus. When HLA alleles, especially DR and DQ, strongly co-occurred, TCR associations were difficult to assign to individual alleles. Three of the identified cytomegalovirus-associated TCR beta chains were confirmed in vitro to be specific for cytomegalovirus antigens. Roughly uniform sequencing depth across donors was assumed in presence/absence analyses, although this assumption may not hold. Because some donors lacked HLA typing at each locus, the association tests relied only on the typed subset. Most CMV-associated TCR beta chains appeared to be HLA-restricted in a later analysis, and the HLA associations seemed to be driven largely by CMV exposure. An association between a missense DCLRE1C variant and V-gene and J-gene trimming of TCR beta chains was found in a later genetic analysis and replicated in an independent cohort. A later genetic analysis reported fewer N-insertions in productive TCRs among donors in an Asian-associated ancestry cluster than the roughly 620-donor mean. In this cohort, only TCR beta chains were sequenced, and detectable features were limited by the absence of alpha or paired-chain data. A group of highly shared sequence variants was considered likely to be a technical artifact of the sequencing pipeline.

Preparation of the library involved the immunoSEQ multiplex PCR assay. For the multiplex PCR, a mixture combining 60 forward primers for TCR Vbeta segments and 13 reverse primers for TCR Jbeta segments was used. The CDR3 region of rearranged TCR beta genes was amplified from genomic DNA with a multiplex PCR assay. On the Illumina HiSeq System, the amplified TCR beta libraries were sequenced as 87-base-pair reads. Per the original workflow: In a later analysis, tens of millions of unique TCR beta chains were counted across the roughly 700 repertoires, and around 10 million of these chains were shared by at least two donors. To remove PCR and sequencing errors, raw reads were error-corrected and collapsed into unique sequences using a nearest-neighbor algorithm that merged closely related sequences. V, D and J gene segments were assigned by aligning CDR3 sequences to IMGT reference sequences. For a sequence to be retained, at least a six-nucleotide match to both a V gene segment and a J gene segment was required. Rearrangements were called productive when the CDR3 lacked stop codons and stayed in frame with V and J; all others were non-productive. CDR3 was defined by IMGT convention, running from the second conserved V-encoded cysteine to the conserved J-encoded phenylalanine. The earlier analysis of some 540 of the donors excluded any sequence lacking an unambiguous match to a single V gene segment. In an earlier analysis of a few hundred of the donors, a V segment was called functional when productive rearrangements were above 56.7%, and segregating when the standard deviation between donors exceeded 5%. To diagnose cytomegalovirus status from the catalog of TCR beta chain sequences, a statistical classification framework was built. In a later analysis, V and J genes were assigned by comparing TCR nucleotide sequences against IMGT/GENE-DB human TR gene sequences. Using the TCRdist pipeline, a later analysis assigned CDR3 sequences along with most-parsimonious VDJ recombination scenarios. In a later analysis, each TCR beta chain was defined by its CDR3 amino acid sequence together with its V-gene family, and reads without a unique V-gene family were excluded. In a later analysis, 500 to 650 highly shared, low-generation-probability nucleotide sequences were removed to address suspected cross-contamination and a sequencing artifact. In a later analysis, a clonal expansion index for each public chain was calculated from normalized within-repertoire ranks of inferred template counts. Generation probabilities in a later analysis came from a VDJ recombination model fitted to out-of-frame rearrangements, and those results were checked against IGoR. In a later analysis, TCR-TCR, TCR-HLA and TCR-CMV co-occurrence was scored with hypergeometric tests, and a repertoire-size bias correction was applied to TCR pairs. A later analysis estimated false discovery rates by permuting HLA or CMV assignments 20 times. In a later analysis, co-occurring TCRs were grouped with DBSCAN, and TCRdist sequence similarity was added when clustering was performed within HLA-allele-positive subsets. Repertoires with fewer than 30,000 or more than 120,000 public chains, plus five repertoires with anomalous nucleotide sharing, were excluded from co-occurrence clustering. The source is immuneACCESS, and TCRdb retained only in-frame sequences with V and J called. Part of the clones is not carried over; for the studies checked, unresolved V genes explain less than half of this, and the remainder is unexplained. From that table come the V and J calls and clone size; the DNA was used to work out D and trimming. The sample records about 260,000 clones, approximately 84% of which are singletons. The ten largest clonotypes hold 2% to 2.5% of the sample.

The material sequenced was PBMCs. The sequence came from a woman in her thirties or forties in good health and CMV-seropositive.

The CDR3 has the sequence CASQRDGDRGMDEQFF. The sequence in DNA is TGTGCCAGCCAGAGGGATGGGGACAGGGGTATGGATGAGCAGTTCTTC. Recombination joined TRBV27 with TRBJ2-1, and 10 bases in between align with TRBD1. The CDR3 runs 16 amino acids, cysteine and phenylalanine included. The DNA shown is the 48-base CDR3, in frame from base 1. The CDR1 and CDR2 encoded by the germline V gene (reference sequence) are MNHEY and SMNVEV. V is trimmed back by 8 bases and J by 8 bases, and the junction contains 15 bases that no gene match accounts for.